The 23 T cell receptor beta chains listed next were all sequenced from one sample in a study of CD8+ T cells in alopecia areata. Sequencing templates came from extracted RNA that was reverse transcribed into cDNA. Some clones are missing from TCRdb's copy, which holds only in-frame ones; the method was immunoSEQ multiplex PCR. The sample records around 60,000 clones, about 44% being singletons. The sample was NKG2D-low CD8+ T cells sorted from blood. Receptor source: a human donor with alopecia areata.

The gene calls are TRBV9 and TRBJ2-5; 12 bases are shared with TRBD2. J lost 11 bases, V lost 3 bases, and 8 bases had no gene match. CDR1 and CDR2 (germline): SGDLS, YYNGEE. The CDR3 is 14 residues long. CDR3 nucleotides: TGTGCCAGCAGCGCCTTTACTAGCGGGGGGCAGCAGTACTTC. It is translated as CASSAFTSGGQQYF. The variable domain in full, with the rest retrieved from reference TRBV9 and TRBJ2-5, is DSGVTQTPKHLITATGQRVTLRCSPRSGDLSVYWYQQSLDQGLQFLIQYYNGEERAKGNILERFSAQQFPDLHSELNLSSLELGDSALYFCASSAFTSGGQQYFGPGTRLLVL.

This clone occurred a few times. The CDR3 nucleotides read TGTGCCAGCAGCTTGGAAAGACAGGGAACGTATATGACTAACTATGGCTACACCTTC. It specifies CASSLERQGTYMTNYGYTF. The chain has TRBV7-8 and TRBJ1-2; 7 bases map to TRBD1. The germline V gene has CDR1 SGHVS and CDR2 FQNEAQ. The length of the CDR3 is 19 residues. Germline trimming cut 3 bases from V and 0 bases from J; bases unmatched to any gene: 16.

The chain has TRBV23-1 and TRBJ1-5; D not resolved. TRBV23-1 is an ORF, with its function uncertain. The V end lost 4 bases, the J end lost 6 bases, and 4 bases lay between the germline ends. CDR3 length: 11 amino acids. The CDR3 region has the DNA TGCGCCAGCAGTCTGGGTCAGCCCCAGCATTTT. This codes for CASSLGQPQHF.

J is TRBJ2-3 and V is TRBV7-9; perhaps D is TRBD1 or TRBD2 (6 bases each). Germline V lookup: CDR1 SEHNR, CDR2 FQNEAQ (reference sequence). The CDR3 has 14 amino acids. Trimming took off 3 bases at V and 2 bases at J, with 9 bases between the two ends. The DNA for the CDR3 is TGTGCCAGCAGCTTCCCGGGGGCCACAGATACGCAGTATTTT. It translates to CASSFPGATDTQYF. The variable domain in full, with the rest retrieved from reference TRBV7-9 and TRBJ2-3, is DTGVSQNPRHKITKRGQNVTFRCDPISEHNRLYWYRQTLGQGPEFLTYFQNEAQLEKSRLLSDRFSAERPKGSFSTLEIQRTEQGDSAMYLCASSFPGATDTQYFGPGTRLTVL.

V is TRBV9 and J is TRBJ1-1; D remains ambiguous. CDR1 SGDLS and CDR2 YYNGEE come from the germline V gene. The V and J ends lost 3 bases and 0 bases respectively, with 6 bases between them. CDR3 length: 13 residues. The CDR3 DNA reads TGTGCCAGCAGCGACAGTCTGAACACTGAAGCTTTCTTT. Translating it yields CASSDSLNTEAFF.

The chain has TRBV30 and TRBJ2-7; perhaps TRBD1 as D (5 bases). V was shortened by 0 bases and J by 2 bases, with 5 bases between the two germline ends. This CDR3 contains 12 residues. The germline gives CDR1 GTSNPN, CDR2 SVGIG (reference sequence). The CDR3 sequence: CAWSVGAYEQYF. CDR3 coding DNA: TGTGCCTGGAGTGTAGGGGCCTACGAGCAGTACTTC.

CDR3 residues: CAVVLGSSYNSPLHF. CDR3 bases: TGTGCCGTCGTTTTGGGGAGCTCCTATAATTCACCCCTCCACTTT. The gene calls are TRBV2 and TRBJ1-6; D remains ambiguous. V lost 11 bases to trimming and J lost 0 bases, with 14 bases between them. The CDR3 is made up of 15 amino acids. CDR1 is SNHLY and CDR2 is FYNNEI in the germline V gene.

The sample holds a few counts of this clone. The rearrangement uses TRBV28 and TRBJ2-7; possibly TRBD2 for D (6 bases). The CDR3 contains 14 residues. With 3 bases removed from V and 0 bases from J, the gap between germline ends came to 9 bases. The germline V gene encodes CDR1 MDHEN and CDR2 SYDVKM. The CDR3 is CASSFPAGSYEQYF. The CDR3 DNA reads TGTGCCAGCAGTTTTCCAGCGGGCTCCTACGAGCAGTACTTC.

The chain is built from TRBV29-1 and TRBJ1-2; D is unresolved. This CDR3 is 11 amino acids long. Germline V CDR1 and CDR2: SQVTM, ANQGSEA. V was trimmed by 3 bases and J by 4 bases, leaving 6 bases between them. The CDR3 coding sequence is TGCAGCGTTGATGGCACCTATGGCTACACCTTC. Translating it yields CSVDGTYGYTF.

This chain joins TRBV7-2 and TRBJ2-7; D is possibly TRBD1 (5 bases). V lost 2 bases and J 2 bases, leaving 16 bases between the germline ends. From germline, CDR1 is SGHTA and CDR2 FQGNSA. The CDR3 extends over 16 amino acids. DNA for the CDR3: TGTGCCAGCAGCTTATCTTCGGCAGGGTTCCCCTACGAGCAGTACTTC. It is translated as CASSLSSAGFPYEQYF.

The chain carries TRBV7-9 and TRBJ2-6, with D tentatively TRBD2 (6 bases). V was clipped by 5 bases and J by 0 bases, with 14 bases between them. The length of the CDR3 is 17 residues. Germline CDR1 is SEHNR and CDR2 is FQNEAQ (reference sequence). CDR3 sequence: CASSDRGRSSGANVLTF. The CDR3 DNA follows: TGTGCCAGCAGCGACCGGGGGAGAAGCTCTGGGGCCAACGTCCTGACTTTC.

This clone showed up just a few times. The V gene is TRBV7-9, the J gene TRBJ2-1; no clear D. Trimming removed 5 bases at V and 9 bases at J, with 8 bases between. The CDR3 covers 11 residues. Germline lookup yields CDR1 SEHNR and CDR2 FQNEAQ (reference sequence). Here the CDR3 DNA reads TGTGCCAGCAGCCCCTACTTTGAGCAGTTCTTC. Translated: CASSPYFEQFF.

This rearrangement joins TRBV19 to TRBJ2-1; 11 bases line up with TRBD2. CDR3 size: 18 residues. After removal of 8 bases from V and 3 bases from J, the junction contained 15 bases not matched to a gene. Germline CDR1 and CDR2: LNHDA and SQIVND (reference sequence). This chain's CDR3 is CASSRPLAGGPHYNEQFF. In nucleotides, the CDR3 is TGTGCCAGTTCCCGACCCCTAGCGGGAGGACCCCACTACAATGAGCAGTTCTTC.

In this sample, this clone turned up once. This sequence joins TRBV20-1 and TRBJ2-7; perhaps D is TRBD1 or TRBD2 (6 bases each). Germline assignment: CDR1 DFQATT and CDR2 SNEGSKA (reference sequence). The CDR3 covers 10 residues. V gave up 6 bases and J gave up 9 bases, with 12 bases separating them. The CDR3 is CSAWTGAQYF. In DNA, the CDR3 is TGCAGTGCCTGGACGGGGGCGCAGTACTTC.

This clone was picked up many times. The CDR3 loop reads CASRYENTGELFF. The DNA of the CDR3 is TGTGCCAGCCGTTACGAGAACACCGGGGAGCTGTTTTTT. The J gene is TRBJ2-2, the V gene TRBV28; D remains unclear. V was cut by 8 bases and J by 1 base, with 8 bases left in between. This CDR3 is 13 amino acids long. Germline V gives CDR1 MDHEN, CDR2 SYDVKM.

This clone appeared a few times. V usage is TRBV15 and J usage is TRBJ1-5; possibly TRBD1 for D (5 bases). V dropped 8 bases and J dropped 2 bases, with 16 bases sitting between them. The germline CDR1 and CDR2 sequences are LNHNV and YYDKDF (reference sequence). The CDR3 is 15 amino acids. The CDR3 protein is CATVEGATGNQPQHF. In DNA form, the CDR3 reads TGTGCCACCGTTGAAGGGGCGACCGGCAATCAGCCCCAGCATTTT.

The rearrangement joins TRBV4-1 to TRBJ2-1; D gene unclear. CDR3 size: 13 residues. Germline V gene lookup returns CDR1 MGHRA and CDR2 YSYEKL. With 3 bases removed from V and 8 bases from J, the gap between germline ends came to 11 bases. The CDR3 DNA reads TGCGCCAGCAGCCAGGTCGTGGCGGATGAGCAGTTCTTC. Its translation: CASSQVVADEQFF.

A word on this clone: One base separates it from a far larger clone, so it is likely a read error. The chain carries TRBV10-3 and TRBJ1-5; D gene uncertain. Trimming left V 5 bases short and J 5 bases short, with 4 bases between. Germline V gene lookup returns CDR1 ENHRY and CDR2 SYGVKD. The CDR3 has 11 amino acids. The CDR3: CAISLDQPQHF. The DNA for the CDR3 is TGTGCCATCAGTCTTGATCAGCCCCAGCATTTT.

The chain joins TRBV5-1 to TRBJ1-2; possible D gene TRBD1, 5 bases. Deletions cut 3 bases from V and 5 bases from J, with 14 bases between. CDR3 length: 14 amino acids. Germline V CDR1 and CDR2: SGHRS, YFSETQ. In nucleotides, the CDR3 is TGCGCCAGCAGCTCAGAGGAGAGGGGATATGGCTACACCTTC. Its protein is CASSSEERGYGYTF.

This clone was seen more than once but under ten times. The CDR3 protein is CASSLSGGLGEKLFF. The CDR3 nucleotides read TGTGCCAGCAGCTTATCTGGGGGTTTGGGAGAAAAACTGTTTTTT. This chain connects TRBV7-2 to TRBJ1-4, with D possibly TRBD1 on 5 matching bases. Trimming stripped 2 bases from V and 8 bases from J, with 15 bases between. Looked up from germline, CDR1 is SGHTA and CDR2 is FQGNSA. This CDR3 comprises 15 residues. Full variable domain (remainder filled in from reference TRBV7-2 and TRBJ1-4): GAGVSQSPSNKVTEKGKDVELRCDPISGHTALYWYRQSLGQGLEFLIYFQGNSAPDKSGLPSDRFSAERTGGSVSTLTIQRTQQEDSAVYLCASSLSGGLGEKLFFGSGTQLSVL.

The table lists this clone with a few counts. This rearrangement joins TRBV29-1 to TRBJ2-7; D unresolved. CDR1 and CDR2 from the germline V gene are SQVTM and ANQGSEA. With 5 bases removed from V and 2 bases from J, the gap between germline ends came to 13 bases. This CDR3 has 13 amino acids. CDR3 nucleotides: TGCAGCGTTCTGGGCCAGATGGCCTACGAGCAGTACTTC. Encoded protein: CSVLGQMAYEQYF.

This clone was counted a few times. V and J are TRBV7-2 and TRBJ2-7; TRBD1 is a possible D gene (6 bases). Trimming pared 5 bases from V and 6 bases from J, leaving 20 bases between. The CDR3 extends over 15 amino acids. CDR1 is SGHTA and CDR2 is FQGNSA in the germline V gene. CDR3 loop: CASSPRGSSTTEQYF. The CDR3 region has the DNA TGTGCCAGCAGCCCCAGGGGTTCATCTACGACCGAGCAGTACTTC.

This clone was seen more than once but under ten times. The chain carries TRBV10-3 and TRBJ2-1; D perhaps matches TRBD2 (5 bases). With 3 bases removed from V and 2 bases from J, the gap between germline ends came to 11 bases. Germline V lookup: CDR1 ENHRY, CDR2 SYGVKD. The CDR3 is made up of 15 amino acids. CDR3 region: CAISDEGSPYNEQFF. The CDR3 bases are TGTGCCATCAGTGACGAGGGTTCTCCCTACAATGAGCAGTTCTTC.